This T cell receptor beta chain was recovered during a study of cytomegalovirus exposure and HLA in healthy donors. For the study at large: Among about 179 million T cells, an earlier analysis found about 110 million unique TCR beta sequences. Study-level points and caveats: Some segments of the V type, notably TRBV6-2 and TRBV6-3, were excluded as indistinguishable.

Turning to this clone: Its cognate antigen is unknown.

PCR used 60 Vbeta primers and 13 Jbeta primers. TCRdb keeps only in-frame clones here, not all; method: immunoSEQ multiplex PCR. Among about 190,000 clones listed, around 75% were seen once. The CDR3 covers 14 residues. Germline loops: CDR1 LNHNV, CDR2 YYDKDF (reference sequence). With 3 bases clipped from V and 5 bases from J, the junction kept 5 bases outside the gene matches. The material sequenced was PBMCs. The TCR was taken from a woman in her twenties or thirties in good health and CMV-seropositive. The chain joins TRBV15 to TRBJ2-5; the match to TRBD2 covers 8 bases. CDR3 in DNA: TGTGCCACCAGCAGTGGAGCGGGAGAGGAGACCCAGTACTTC. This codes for CATSSGAGEETQYF.